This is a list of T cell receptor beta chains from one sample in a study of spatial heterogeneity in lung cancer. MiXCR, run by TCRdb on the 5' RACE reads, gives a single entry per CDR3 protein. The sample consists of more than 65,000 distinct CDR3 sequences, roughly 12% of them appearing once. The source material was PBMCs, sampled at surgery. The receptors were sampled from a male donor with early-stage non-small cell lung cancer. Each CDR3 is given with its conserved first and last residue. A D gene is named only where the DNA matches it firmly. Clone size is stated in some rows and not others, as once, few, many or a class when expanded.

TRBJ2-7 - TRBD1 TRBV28 TGTGCCAGCACCCCCCCGGGGACAGATACCACCTACGAGCAGTACTTC CASTPPGTDTTYEQYF
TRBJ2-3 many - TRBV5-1 TGCGCCAGCAGCTTGACAGGGCCTAGCACAGATACGCAGTATTTT CASSLTGPSTDTQYF
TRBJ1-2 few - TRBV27 TGTGCCAGCAGTTTATACCCAGGGAACTATGGCTACACCTTC CASSLYPGNYGYTF
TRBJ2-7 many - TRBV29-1 TGCAGCGTTGGGGGAGGAGGCGAGCAGTACTTC CSVGGGGEQYF
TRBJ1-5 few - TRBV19 TGTGCCAGTAGTATAAAGGCAGACAATCAGCCCCAGCATTTT CASSIKADNQPQHF
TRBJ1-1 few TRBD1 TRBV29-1 TGCAGCGTCCGGACAGGGGGCATGGACACTGAAGCTTTCTTT CSVRTGGMDTEAFF
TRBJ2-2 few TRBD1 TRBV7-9 TGTGCCAGCAGCTCCTGGGACAGAAGGGACACCGGGGAGCTGTTTTTT CASSSWDRRDTGELFF
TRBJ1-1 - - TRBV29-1 TGCAGCGTCGCAGACACTGAAGCTTTCTTT CSVADTEAFF
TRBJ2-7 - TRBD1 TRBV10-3 TGTGCCATCAGTGACCCGGACAGGGACTTAGACGAGCAGTACTTC CAISDPDRDLDEQYF
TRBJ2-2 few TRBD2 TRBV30 TGTGCCTGGAGTGCCGGACTAGCGAACACCGGGGAGCTGTTTTTT CAWSAGLANTGELFF
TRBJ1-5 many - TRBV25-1 TGTGCCAGCAGTGGTGGCAGTTGGAATCAGCCCCAGCATTTT CASSGGSWNQPQHF
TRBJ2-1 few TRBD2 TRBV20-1 TGCAGTGCTAGGCCCAGCGGGGGGAGCGGACGGGACAATGAGCAGTTCTTC CSARPSGGSGRDNEQFF
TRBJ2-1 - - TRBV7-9 TGTGCCAGCAGCTTCAATGAGCAGTTCTTC CASSFNEQFF
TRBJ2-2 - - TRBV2 TGTGCCAGCAAGCTACAGGGCGCCGGGGAGCTGTTTTTT CASKLQGAGELFF
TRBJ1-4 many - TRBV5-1 TGCGCCAGCAGCCCAAGGGACCGGGAAGGAACTAATGAAAAACTGTTTTTT CASSPRDREGTNEKLFF
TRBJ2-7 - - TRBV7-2 TGTGCCAGCAGCGGCTACGACGAGCAGTACTTC CASSGYDEQYF
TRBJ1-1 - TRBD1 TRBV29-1 TGCAGCGTGACAGGGGAGTCCACTGAAGCTTTCTTT CSVTGESTEAFF
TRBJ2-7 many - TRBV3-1 TGTGCCAGCAGCCAAGTAGGCGGGACCTACGAGCAGTACTTC CASSQVGGTYEQYF
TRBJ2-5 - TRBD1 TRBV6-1 TGTGCCAGCAGCCGACGGGACAGGCAAGAGACCCAGTACTTC CASSRRDRQETQYF
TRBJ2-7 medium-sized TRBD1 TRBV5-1 TGCGCCAGCAGCAGGGACAGGGGCAACGAGCAGTACTTC CASSRDRGNEQYF
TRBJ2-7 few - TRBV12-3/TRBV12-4 TGTGCCAGCAGCCCCGGGACAACCTACGAGCAGTACTTC CASSPGTTYEQYF
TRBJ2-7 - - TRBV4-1 TGCGCCAGCAGCCAAGATCAAGGGTTCCTCTACGAGCAGTACTTC CASSQDQGFLYEQYF
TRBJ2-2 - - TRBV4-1 TGCGCCAGCAGCGCGGGCTCCCTAGGGAATCCTGGGGAGCTGTTTTTT CASSAGSLGNPGELFF
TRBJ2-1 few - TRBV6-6 TGTGCCAGCAGTTACGTTGACGGGGGTCGGAATGAGCAGTTCTTC CASSYVDGGRNEQFF
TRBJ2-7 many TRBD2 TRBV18 TGTGCCAGCTCACCCGGACTAGCGGGTGGCTCCTACGAGCAGTACTTC CASSPGLAGGSYEQYF
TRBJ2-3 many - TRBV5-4 TGTGCCAGCAGCCCCGGAGCGGATAGCACAGATACGCAGTATTTT CASSPGADSTDTQYF
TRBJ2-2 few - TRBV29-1 TGCAGCGCCCAGAATTCGGGCGACACCGGGGAGCTGTTTTTT CSAQNSGDTGELFF
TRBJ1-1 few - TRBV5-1 TGCGCCAGCAGCTTGGCGGCGGAGAACACTGAAGCTTTCTTT CASSLAAENTEAFF
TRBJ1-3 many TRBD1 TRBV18 TGTGCCAGCTCACTACGACAGGGAACTATAGGAAACACCATATATTTT CASSLRQGTIGNTIYF
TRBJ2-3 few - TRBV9 TGTGCCAGCAGCGACCAGTCCCCACACACAGATACGCAGTATTTT CASSDQSPHTDTQYF
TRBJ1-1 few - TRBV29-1 TGCAGCGTTGGGCCCGGTGCCACTGAAGCTTTCTTT CSVGPGATEAFF
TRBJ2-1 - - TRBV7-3 TGTGCCAGCAGCTTAGGTTACTCCCAGAATGAGCAGTTCTTC CASSLGYSQNEQFF
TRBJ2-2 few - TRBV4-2 TGTGCCAGCAGCCGACCCGCGAACACCGGGGAGCTGTTTTTT CASSRPANTGELFF
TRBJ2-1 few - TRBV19 TGTGCCAGTATGAGGGCGGGACTCCTGTACAATGAGCAGTTCTTC CASMRAGLLYNEQFF
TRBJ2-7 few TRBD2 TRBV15 TGTGCCACCAGCAGAGATGTGAGGGAACTAGCGGGTCGGGCTAGCTCCTACGAGCAGTACTTC CATSRDVRELAGRASSYEQYF
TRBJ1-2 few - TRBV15 TGTGCCACCAGCAGAGCCCCTACTGCCTCCTTC CATSRAPTASF
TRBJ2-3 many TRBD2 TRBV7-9 TGTGCCAGCAGCTGGGGACTAGCGGGAGGAAGCACAGATACGCAGTATTTT CASSWGLAGGSTDTQYF
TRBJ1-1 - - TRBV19 TGTGCCAGTAGTATAGACAGGGAAGACACTGAAGCTTTCTTT CASSIDREDTEAFF
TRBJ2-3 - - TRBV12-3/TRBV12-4 TGTGCCAGCATCCCCGACTGGGGGACAGATACGCAGTATTTT CASIPDWGTDTQYF
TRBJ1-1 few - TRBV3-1 TGTGCCAGCAGCCAAATTGGGCGGGACGGCACTGAAGCTTTCTTT CASSQIGRDGTEAFF
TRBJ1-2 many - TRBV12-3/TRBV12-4 TGTGCAGGCTCTCCAGTTAACTATGGCTACACCTTC CAGSPVNYGYTF
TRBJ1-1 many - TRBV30 TGTGCCTGGAAGCGGGCGCCGAACACTGAAGCTTTCTTT CAWKRAPNTEAFF
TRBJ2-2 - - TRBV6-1 TGTGCCAGCAGTGAACGGGGATCAGCCGGGGAGCTGTTTTTT CASSERGSAGELFF
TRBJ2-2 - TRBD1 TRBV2 TGTGCCAGCAACTCGGGACAGGGGAACACCGGGGAGCTGTTTTTT CASNSGQGNTGELFF
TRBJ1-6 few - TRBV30 TGTGCCTGGAGTACCGGGGCAGGGAGCGGTTCACCCCTCCACTTT CAWSTGAGSGSPLHF
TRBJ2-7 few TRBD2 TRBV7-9 TGTGCCAGCAGCTTAAACACGAGACTAGCGGGATACGAGCAGTACTTC CASSLNTRLAGYEQYF
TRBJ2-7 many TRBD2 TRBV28 TGTGCCAGCAGTTCAGGGACTACGACCTACGAGCAGTACTTC CASSSGTTTYEQYF
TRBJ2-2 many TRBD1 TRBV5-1 TGCGCCAGCAGCCCTGGAGGCGGGACAGGGAAAAACACCGGGGAGCTGTTTTTT CASSPGGGTGKNTGELFF
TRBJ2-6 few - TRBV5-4 TGTGCCAGCAGCTCGGGGGCCAACGTCCTGACTTTC CASSSGANVLTF
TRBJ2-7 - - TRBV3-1 TGTGCCAGCAGCCCCGGGATCTCCTACGAGCAGTACTTC CASSPGISYEQYF
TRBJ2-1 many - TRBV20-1 TGCAGTGTCAGGGAGAATGAGCAGTTCTTC CSVRENEQFF
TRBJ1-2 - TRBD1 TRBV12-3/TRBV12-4 TGTGCCAGCAGTTTGGGACAGGGCCCTGGGTTGGACTATGGCTACACCTTC CASSLGQGPGLDYGYTF
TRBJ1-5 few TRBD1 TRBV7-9 TGTGCCAGCGCGACAGGGAACAATCAGCCCCAGCATTTT CASATGNNQPQHF
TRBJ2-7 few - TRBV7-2 TGTGCCAGCAGCCCCCCCTACGAGCAGTACTTC CASSPPYEQYF
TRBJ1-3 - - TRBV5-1 TGCGCCAGCAGCTTGGATGGGACTGGAAACACCATATATTTT CASSLDGTGNTIYF
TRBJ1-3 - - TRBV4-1 TGCGCCAGCAGCCCCCGAGGGGGGTATAGTGGAAACACCATATATTTT CASSPRGGYSGNTIYF
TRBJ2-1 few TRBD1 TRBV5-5 TGTGCCAGCACGACCGGGACAGGGGTGTGGAATGAGCAGTTCTTC CASTTGTGVWNEQFF
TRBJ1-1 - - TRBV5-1 TGCGCCAGCAGCTTGGACGTCCCTCCCCCCATGAACACTGAAGCTTTCTTT CASSLDVPPPMNTEAFF
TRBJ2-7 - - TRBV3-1 TGTGCCAGCAGCCCCAGTGGAGGGGTTTCCTACGAGCAGTACTTC CASSPSGGVSYEQYF